What follows describes a single T cell receptor (beta chain). As yet, its antigen is unknown. The junction departs from germline at one end; a sequencing error may be responsible. The data were obtained in a study of tumor and adjacent non-tumor tissue in lung cancer. Study details: Samples averaged roughly 4.2 million productive TCRbeta reads each.

Germline V gene data show CDR1 as SGHAT and CDR2 as FQNNGV. The CDR3 is 13 residues long. The study, taken as a whole, reports: TCR diversity was significantly greater in tumor than normal lung tissue.

The template was RNA from unsorted bulk tissue. The normal lung tissue was taken more than 3 cm from the tumor edge. The library came from three nested PCR rounds adapted from ARM-PCR protocols. From the multiplex PCR reads, TCRdb called clonotypes with MiXCR, one entry per CDR3 protein. Of 60,000 to 80,000 distinct CDR3 sequences listed, 65% to 75% are singletons. Sequenced sample: distant non-tumor lung tissue. This sequence was found in a woman between 45 and 65 years old with non-small cell lung cancer. V and J are TRBV11-2 and TRBJ2-1; D is unclear. DNA for the CDR3: TGTGCCAGCGGCTTAGTATTCCTCGGCGAGCAGTTCTTC. Translated, it gives CASGLVFLGEQFF. The full variable domain, with the rest looked up from reference TRBV11-2 and TRBJ2-1, is EAGVAQSPRYKIIEKRQSVAFWCNPISGHATLYWYQQILGQGPKLLIQFQNNGVVDDSQLPKDRFSAERLKGVDSTLKIQPAKLEDSAVYLCASGLVFLGEQFFGPGTRLTVL.